A single sample is the source of the 26 T cell receptor beta chains below, sequenced in a study of cytomegalovirus exposure and HLA in healthy donors. The PCR contained 60 Vbeta and 13 Jbeta primers. Measured with immunoSEQ multiplex PCR; TCRdb has only the in-frame clones, and not every one. The table has 100,000 to 150,000 clones, roughly 71% seen once. Sequenced sample: PBMCs. The receptors derive from a woman in her 50s in good health and CMV-seropositive.

This chain connects TRBV18 to TRBJ2-4; 8 bases are shared with TRBD2. With 0 bases clipped from V and 1 base from J, the junction kept 5 bases outside the gene matches. Germline CDR1 reads KGHSH; CDR2 reads LQKENI. This CDR3 region has 17 residues. For the CDR3, the DNA is TGTGCCAGCTCACCACCGGGAGAGCGGGGGGCCAAAAACATTCAGTACTTC. It is translated as CASSPPGERGAKNIQYF.

The chain recombines TRBV7-2 with TRBJ2-1; D possibly corresponds to TRBD2 (6 bases). Trimming cost V 7 bases and J 3 bases, with 19 bases left between them. The CDR3 covers 16 residues. Germline V CDR1 and CDR2: SGHTA, FQGNSA. The CDR3 reads CASTPGVGAIYNEQFF. CDR3 nucleotide sequence: TGTGCCAGCACCCCGGGAGTCGGGGCGATCTACAATGAGCAGTTCTTC.

This clone was counted only a few times. The chain is built from TRBV9 and TRBJ1-2; 10 positions match TRBD1. The CDR3 length is 18 residues. Germline loops: CDR1 SGDLS, CDR2 YYNGEE. The ends lost 3 bases at V and 2 bases at J; junction bases unmatched: 13. The chain's CDR3 is CASSGYGTGEAPNYGYTF. In nucleotides, the CDR3 is TGTGCCAGCAGCGGATACGGGACAGGGGAGGCCCCCAACTATGGCTACACCTTC.

About this clone: Other DNA sequences of this sample code for an identical CDR3. The V gene is TRBV7-9, the J gene TRBJ1-4; 8 nucleotides align to TRBD1. Looked up from germline, CDR1 is SEHNR and CDR2 is FQNEAQ (reference sequence). The CDR3 has 17 amino acids. After removal of 1 base from V and 7 bases from J, the junction contained 11 bases not matched to a gene. CDR3 nucleotide sequence: TGTGCCAGCAGCTTAGTTAATACCAGGGGGCTTGGTGAAAAACTGTTTTTT. Amino acid sequence: CASSLVNTRGLGEKLFF.

The CDR3 loop reads CASSRQAFSYNEQFF. Written as DNA, the CDR3 is TGTGCCAGCAGCCGACAGGCTTTCTCCTACAATGAGCAGTTCTTC. This rearrangement joins TRBV6-5 to TRBJ2-1, with D possibly being TRBD1 (6 bases). Germline CDR1 reads MNHEY; CDR2 reads SVGAGI. V shed 6 bases and J shed 0 bases, with 12 bases lying between them. This CDR3 spans 15 amino acids.

CDR3 region: CASSAIPGQGPTDTQYF. The CDR3 nucleotides read TGTGCCAGCAGTGCAATTCCGGGACAGGGACCCACAGATACGCAGTATTTT. The chain employs TRBV6-4 and TRBJ2-3, with 9 bases identical to TRBD1. This CDR3 is 17 amino acids long. V shed 4 bases and J 2 bases; nucleotides not matched to a gene: 10. The germline CDR1 and CDR2 sequences are MRHNA and SNTAGT.

As regards this clone: Germline is not matched at one junction end, which may reflect a read error. The gene calls are TRBV7-9 and TRBJ1-6; 11 positions agree with TRBD1. The CDR3 is made up of 16 amino acids. Per germline, CDR1 SEHNR and CDR2 FQNEAQ (reference sequence). CDR3 protein: CSSSLVGTGGNSPLHF. The CDR3 region has the DNA TGTTCCAGCAGCTTAGTCGGGACAGGGGGAAATTCACCCCTCCACTTT. The full variable domain, with the rest looked up from reference TRBV7-9 and TRBJ1-6, is DTGVSQNPRHKITKRGQNVTFRCDPISEHNRLYWYRQTLGQGPEFLTYFQNEAQLEKSRLLSDRFSAERPKGSFSTLEIQRTEQGDSAMYLCSSSLVGTGGNSPLHFGNGTRLTVT.

The V gene is TRBV27, the J gene TRBJ2-1; 9 nucleotides agree with TRBD1. This CDR3 has 17 residues. Germline V gives CDR1 MNHEY, CDR2 SMNVEV (reference sequence). V dropped 3 bases and J dropped 12; count of bases not matched to a gene: 18. For the CDR3, the DNA is TGTGCCAGCAGTTTGCTCGGGACAGGGATTATTCGGGGTGGGCAGTTCTTC. It codes for CASSLLGTGIIRGGQFF.

This chain uses TRBV10-3 with TRBJ2-1, with a weak D call TRBD1 (6 bases). The germline V gene encodes CDR1 ENHRY and CDR2 SYGVKD. V gave up 4 bases and J gave up 8 bases, with 15 bases separating them. This CDR3 region has 14 residues. Here the CDR3 DNA reads TGTGCCATCAGTGGAAACAGGGTGGTGGATGAGCAGTTCTTC. Protein sequence: CAISGNRVVDEQFF.

The CDR3 nucleotides read TGTGCCAGCAACCTCGAGGGACAGCACTATGGCTACACCTTC. Translation gives CASNLEGQHYGYTF. The J gene is TRBJ1-2, the V gene TRBV6-6, with 7 bases lining up with TRBD1. Looked up from germline, CDR1 is MNHNY and CDR2 is SVGAGI (reference sequence). The CDR3 is 14 amino acids. Trimming cost V 7 bases and J 3 bases; bases outside gene matches: 8.

A note on this clone: At one of its ends the junction is not consistent with the germline gene, which may arise from a read error. The chain links TRBV7-9 to TRBJ2-7, with TRBD1 identical over 11 bases. The germline V gene has CDR1 SEHNR and CDR2 FQNEAQ (reference sequence). This CDR3 is built from 14 residues. The CDR3 DNA reads as TGTTCCAGCAGCTTCGGGACAGGGGGAAGCGAGCAGTACTTC. Protein sequence: CSSSFGTGGSEQYF. The entire variable domain, with the rest obtained from reference TRBV7-9 and TRBJ2-7, is as follows: DTGVSQNPRHKITKRGQNVTFRCDPISEHNRLYWYRQTLGQGPEFLTYFQNEAQLEKSRLLSDRFSAERPKGSFSTLEIQRTEQGDSAMYLCSSSFGTGGSEQYFGPGTRLTVT.

The gene calls are TRBV28 and TRBJ2-3, with D perhaps TRBD2 (5 bases). CDR3 size: 13 residues. The ends were cut back, 8 bases at V and 3 bases at J, with 12 bases in the middle. Germline V gene sequence: CDR1 MDHEN, CDR2 SYDVKM. Written as DNA, the CDR3 is TGTGCCAGCCTCTCTAGCCAGACAGATACGCAGTATTTT. This translates into CASLSSQTDTQYF.

In its sample, this clone was seen a few times. The V gene is TRBV29-1, the J gene TRBJ2-5; no clear D. The V and J ends lost 0 bases and 5 bases respectively, with 10 bases between them. The CDR3 loop spans 13 amino acids. Germline V lookup: CDR1 SQVTM, CDR2 ANQGSEA. CDR3 coding DNA: TGCAGCGTTGAAGATGGCGCCGGGGAGACCCAGTACTTC. The encoded protein is CSVEDGAGETQYF.

The chain employs TRBV18 and TRBJ2-5; perhaps TRBD2 as D (6 bases). Germline V gene data show CDR1 as KGHSH and CDR2 as LQKENI. The CDR3 is made up of 15 amino acids. The V gene lost 2 bases and the J gene lost 5 bases, with 15 bases spanning the gap. CDR3 loop: CASSPGPGAKETQYF. The CDR3 DNA follows: TGTGCCAGCTCACCAGGGCCGGGAGCAAAGGAGACCCAGTACTTC.

The chain links TRBV5-4 to TRBJ2-1, with 8 bases that match TRBD2. CDR1 is SGHNT and CDR2 is YYREEE in the germline V gene (reference sequence). The J segment lost 3 bases and the V segment lost 0 bases, leaving 2 bases of the junction unmatched. This CDR3 region has 15 residues. The CDR3 sequence: CASSLVRGGYNEQFF. The CDR3 coding sequence is TGTGCCAGCAGCTTGGTACGGGGGGGCTACAATGAGCAGTTCTTC.

V and J are TRBV2 and TRBJ1-5; D gene uncertain. In germline, CDR1 is SNHLY, CDR2 FYNNEI. V lost 7 bases, J lost 1 base, and 11 bases lay in between. This CDR3 has 14 residues. The CDR3 nucleotides read TGTGCCAGCACCCTGGGCTGGAGCAATCAGCCCCAGCATTTT. It specifies CASTLGWSNQPQHF.

The chain combines TRBV28 with TRBJ2-7; D is unclear. This CDR3 is 11 amino acids long. V was clipped by 6 bases and J by 2 bases, with 5 bases between them. The germline gives CDR1 MDHEN, CDR2 SYDVKM. The CDR3 bases are TGTGCCAGCAGAATAACCTACGAGCAGTACTTC. This codes for CASRITYEQYF.

The count of this clone is one. The rearrangement links TRBV28 to TRBJ1-5, with 7 bases aligning to TRBD1. Germline CDR1 MDHEN, CDR2 SYDVKM. CDR3 length: 14 residues. V was pared by 3 bases and J by 4 bases, with 3 bases of the junction left unmatched. CDR3 in DNA: TGTGCCAGCAGTTTGGGACAGAAGAATCAGCCCCAGCATTTT. Amino acid sequence: CASSLGQKNQPQHF.

V usage is TRBV27 and J usage is TRBJ2-5; tentative D call: TRBD1 (5 bases). With 3 bases removed from V and 5 bases from J, the gap between germline ends came to 13 bases. This CDR3 contains 14 residues. From germline, CDR1 is MNHEY and CDR2 SMNVEV (reference sequence). The CDR3 region has the DNA TGTGCCAGCAGTTTTTTAGGGGAAGATGAGACCCAGTACTTC. It specifies CASSFLGEDETQYF.

This chain connects TRBV6-5 to TRBJ1-3; no firm D call. CDR1 is MNHEY and CDR2 is SVGAGI in the germline V gene. The V end was cut by 6 bases, the J end by 2 bases, with 14 bases between. This CDR3 has 15 residues. CDR3 in DNA: TGTGCCAGCAGAGAAACACTAGTCCCTGGAAACACCATATATTTT. Amino acids: CASRETLVPGNTIYF.

The J gene is TRBJ1-4, the V gene TRBV10-3; D ambiguous. Trimming left V 3 bases short and J 10 bases short, with 9 bases between. Germline lookup yields CDR1 ENHRY and CDR2 SYGVKD. The CDR3 is 12 amino acids. The CDR3 DNA reads TGTGCCATCAGTGATGGTCGAGGAAAACTGTTTTTT. It is translated as CAISDGRGKLFF.

The chain employs TRBV7-9 and TRBJ2-3, with D possibly being TRBD2 (6 bases). This CDR3 is 14 amino acids long. The V gene's germline CDR1 is SEHNR and CDR2 FQNEAQ (reference sequence). Trimming took off 1 base at V and 7 bases at J, with 12 bases between the two ends. The CDR3 DNA is TGTGCCAGCAGCTTAGTCGCGGGGAAGTATACGCAGTATTTT. Its translation: CASSLVAGKYTQYF. The variable domain in full, completed from reference TRBV7-9 and TRBJ2-3, reads DTGVSQNPRHKITKRGQNVTFRCDPISEHNRLYWYRQTLGQGPEFLTYFQNEAQLEKSRLLSDRFSAERPKGSFSTLEIQRTEQGDSAMYLCASSLVAGKYTQYFGPGTRLTVL.

The chain links TRBV21-1 to TRBJ2-3; TRBD2 was called by the table and not checked on the DNA. TRBV21-1 is tagged as a pseudogene. This CDR3 spans 13 amino acids. The CDR3 nucleotides read TGTGCCAGCAGCGAACTAGCGGGGGCACCGCAGTATTTT. Its protein is CASSELAGAPQYF.

This rearrangement joins TRBV5-4 to TRBJ2-3; TRBD2 agrees at 8 bases. The CDR3 covers 15 residues. Germline V lookup: CDR1 SGHNT, CDR2 YYREEE (reference sequence). The V and J ends lost 2 bases and 4 bases, in that order; junction bases with no gene match: 6. The CDR3 reads CASSFRGGGADTQYF. The CDR3 DNA is TGTGCCAGCAGCTTCCGGGGGGGCGGAGCAGATACGCAGTATTTT.

This chain connects TRBV2 to TRBJ1-6; D not resolved. The CDR3 sequence is 14 residues long. V lost 3 bases to trimming and J lost 5 bases, with 8 bases between them. The germline V gene has CDR1 SNHLY and CDR2 FYNNEI. The DNA for the CDR3 is TGTGCCAGCAGTGACAGGTTAAATAATTCACCCCTCCACTTT. It is translated as CASSDRLNNSPLHF.

Only one count was recorded for this clone. The rearrangement links TRBV19 to TRBJ2-1, with TRBD2 identical over 8 bases. This CDR3 has 14 amino acids. V shed 7 bases and J 7 bases; nucleotides not matched to a gene: 9. The V gene's germline CDR1 is LNHDA and CDR2 SQIVND (reference sequence). The DNA of the CDR3 is TGTGCCAGTAAAACTAGCGGTGATAGTAATGAGCAGTTCTTC. Its translation: CASKTSGDSNEQFF.